The clone carrying this TCR beta chain has a single count. Its antigen remains unknown. This entry is derived from a study of cytomegalovirus exposure and HLA in healthy donors. The germline V and J ends were trimmed by 3 bases and 10 bases, with 15 bases remaining between them. The CDR3 has 13 amino acids. Germline V gives CDR1 MNHNS, CDR2 SASEGT. General study results and limits: CMV serostatus was the sole immune exposure information available.

The study ran its PCR with 60 Vbeta and 13 Jbeta primers. Repertoires were generated with immunoSEQ multiplex PCR, while TCRdb's copy carries only in-frame clones and drops some. Of about 170,000 clones in the sample, 65% to 80% were seen once. The receptor was derived from a female donor in good health and CMV-seronegative. Input material: PBMCs. J is TRBJ1-1 and V is TRBV6-1; unclear D gene. The CDR3 reads CASSESPVEGAFF. The CDR3 bases are TGTGCCAGCAGTGAGTCCCCCGTCGAGGGAGCTTTCTTT.